The entry that follows covers one T cell receptor (beta chain) sequence. Sequencing was performed with immunoSEQ multiplex PCR; in TCRdb, only in-frame clones are kept and a portion is missing. The table has some 120,000 clones, under 90% seen once. This sample is part of a study of blood T cell repertoires in COVID-19. The length of the CDR3 is 15 residues. Germline values: CDR1 LNHNV, CDR2 YYDKDF (reference sequence). V was cut by 5 bases and J by 6 bases, with 17 bases left in between. The specimen sequenced was peripheral blood. The genes are TRBV15 and TRBJ1-5, with a weak D call TRBD1 (5 bases). This receptor was obtained from a man in his 60s with acute or convalescent COVID-19. The CDR3 nucleotides are TGTGCCACCAGCGCTGGACGGGGGGTCTTTCAGCCCCAGCATTTT. It specifies CATSAGRGVFQPQHF.